This T cell receptor (beta chain) was retrieved from a study of human T cells and chemical hapten exposure. The overall study: Recorded diagnoses among the mostly female patients were alopecia areata, totalis or universalis.

TCRdb re-derived calls from the RACE reads in MiXCR, one entry per CDR3 protein. The sample lists around 200,000 distinct CDR3 sequences, 20% to 25% occurring once. Time point indicated: patch test 3, about 24 weeks after DPC sensitization. Regarding treatment: therapeutic diphenylcyclopropenone sensitization with weekly scalp DPC. Trimming stripped 0 bases from V and 4 bases from J, with 4 bases between. CDR3 length: 13 amino acids. Germline V lookup: CDR1 SGHTA, CDR2 FQGNSA. Study-wide points: The formation of large CDR3 similarity clusters by expanded TCRs significantly exceeded that of controls.

This clonotype was counted many times. Its specificity is unknown. The genes are TRBV7-2 and TRBJ2-1, with D uncertain. This receptor was obtained from a woman aged 40 to 50 with alopecia areata. Some clones in this sample may be carry-over from other donors' samples. The specimen was whole blood, collected in connection with sensitization to the hapten diphenylcyclopropenone (DPC). CDR3 sequence reads: CASSLATYNEQFF. CDR3 nucleotide sequence: TGTGCCAGCAGCTTAGCGACATACAATGAGCAGTTCTTC.